The sequence of this T cell receptor (beta chain) was determined in a study of T-cell reconstitution after alpha-beta-depleted transplantation in children. Study-level points and caveats: Reportedly, roughly two months post-transplant, alpha-beta T cells arose from several hundred expanded graft clones. Newly produced T cells mostly accounted for T-cell counts and diversity one year post-transplant. Where some patients showed high TCRbeta diversity at day 60, it came from recipient T cells and thymic progenitors that had survived.

The table lists this clonotype with a few counts. Its matching antigen is unknown. The V end lost 0 bases, the J end lost 1 base, and 7 bases lay between the germline ends. The V gene's germline CDR1 is MGHRA and CDR2 YSYEKL. This CDR3 has 15 residues. Preparing the TCRbeta library involved the use of unique molecular identifiers. MiXCR, applied by TCRdb to the PCR reads, yields one record per CDR3 protein. The sample carries some 840,000 distinct CDR3 sequences, under 20% recorded once. This sequence joins TRBV4-1 and TRBJ1-5; TRBD1 might be the D (6 bases). The specimen comprised PBMCs, mostly from graft donor cells, sampled 360 days after TCRalphabeta/CD19-depleted stem cell transplant. This sequence originates from a male patient younger than 18 who had a stem cell transplant for acute lymphoblastic leukemia, so the T cells may come from the graft donor. The CDR3 DNA reads TGCGCCAGCAGCCAAGAGACAGGCAGCAATCAGCCCCAGCATTTT. Amino acid sequence: CASSQETGSNQPQHF.